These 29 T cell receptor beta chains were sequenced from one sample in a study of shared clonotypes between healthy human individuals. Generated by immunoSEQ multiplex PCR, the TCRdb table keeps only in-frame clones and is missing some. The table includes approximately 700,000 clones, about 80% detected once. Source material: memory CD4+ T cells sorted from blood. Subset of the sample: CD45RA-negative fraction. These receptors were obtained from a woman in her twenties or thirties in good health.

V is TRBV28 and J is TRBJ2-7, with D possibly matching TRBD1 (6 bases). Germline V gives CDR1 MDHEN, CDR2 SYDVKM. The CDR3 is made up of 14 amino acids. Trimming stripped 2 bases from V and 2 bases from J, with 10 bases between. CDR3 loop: CASSLAGQPYEQYF. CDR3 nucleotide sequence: TGTGCCAGCAGTTTAGCAGGACAGCCCTACGAGCAGTACTTC.

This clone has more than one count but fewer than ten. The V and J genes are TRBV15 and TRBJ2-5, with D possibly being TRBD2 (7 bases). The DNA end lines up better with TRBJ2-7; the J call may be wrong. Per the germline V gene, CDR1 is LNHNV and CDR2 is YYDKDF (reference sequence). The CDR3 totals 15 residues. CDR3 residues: CATSRVGRGFYEQYF. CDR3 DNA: TGTGCCACCAGCAGAGTGGGGAGGGGGTTTTACGAGCAGTACTTC.

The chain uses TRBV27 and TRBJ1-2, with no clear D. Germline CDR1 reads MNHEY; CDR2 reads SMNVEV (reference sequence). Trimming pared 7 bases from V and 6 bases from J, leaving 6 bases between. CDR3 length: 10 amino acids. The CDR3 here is CASIYHGYTF. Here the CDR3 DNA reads TGTGCCAGCATTTACCATGGCTACACCTTC.

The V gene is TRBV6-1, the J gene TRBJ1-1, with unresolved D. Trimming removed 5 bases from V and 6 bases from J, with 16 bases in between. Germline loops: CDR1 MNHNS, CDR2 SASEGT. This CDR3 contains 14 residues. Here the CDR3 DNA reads TGTGCCAGCAGTTCGCAGGTTCAATTCCCTGAAGCTTTCTTT. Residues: CASSSQVQFPEAFF.

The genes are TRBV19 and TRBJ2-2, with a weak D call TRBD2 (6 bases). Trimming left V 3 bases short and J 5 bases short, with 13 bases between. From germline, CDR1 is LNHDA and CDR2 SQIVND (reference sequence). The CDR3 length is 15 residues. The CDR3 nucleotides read TGTGCCAGTAGTATTGGGGGGTCGAGGACCGGGGAGCTGTTTTTT. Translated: CASSIGGSRTGELFF.

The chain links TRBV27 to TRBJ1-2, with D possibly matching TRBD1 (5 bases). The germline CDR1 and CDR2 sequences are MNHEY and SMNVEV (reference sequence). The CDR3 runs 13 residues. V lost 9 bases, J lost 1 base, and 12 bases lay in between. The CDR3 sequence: CASKPGRNYGYTF. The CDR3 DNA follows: TGTGCCAGTAAACCGGGACGTAACTATGGCTACACCTTC.

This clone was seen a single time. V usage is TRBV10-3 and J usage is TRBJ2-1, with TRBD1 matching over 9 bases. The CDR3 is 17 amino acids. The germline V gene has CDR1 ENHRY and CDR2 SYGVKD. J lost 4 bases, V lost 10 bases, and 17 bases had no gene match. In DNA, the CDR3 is TGTGCCACCCGCGAACCTTATGGGACAGGGACTTACAATGAGCAGTTCTTC. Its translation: CATREPYGTGTYNEQFF.

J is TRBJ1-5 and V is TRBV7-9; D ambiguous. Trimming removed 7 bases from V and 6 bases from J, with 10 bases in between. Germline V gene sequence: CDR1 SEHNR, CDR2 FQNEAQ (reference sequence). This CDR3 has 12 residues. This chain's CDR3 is CASTYNTQPQHF. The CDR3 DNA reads TGTGCCAGCACCTATAACACTCAGCCCCAGCATTTT. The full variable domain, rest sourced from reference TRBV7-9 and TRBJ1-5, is DTGVSQNPRHKITKRGQNVTFRCDPISEHNRLYWYRQTLGQGPEFLTYFQNEAQLEKSRLLSDRFSAERPKGSFSTLEIQRTEQGDSAMYLCASTYNTQPQHFGDGTRLSIL.

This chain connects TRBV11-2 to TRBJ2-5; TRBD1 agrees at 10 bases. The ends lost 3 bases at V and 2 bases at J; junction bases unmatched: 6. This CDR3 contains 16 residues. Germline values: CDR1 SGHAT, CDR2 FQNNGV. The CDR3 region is CASSFIGDRGQETQYF. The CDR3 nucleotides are TGTGCCAGCAGCTTTATAGGGGACAGGGGACAAGAGACCCAGTACTTC.

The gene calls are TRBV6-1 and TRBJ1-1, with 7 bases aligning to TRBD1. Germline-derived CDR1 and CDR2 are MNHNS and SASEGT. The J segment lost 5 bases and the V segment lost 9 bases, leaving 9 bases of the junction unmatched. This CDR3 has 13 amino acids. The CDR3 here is CASKGGAGTEAFF. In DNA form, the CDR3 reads TGTGCCAGTAAAGGGGGCGCGGGAACTGAAGCTTTCTTT.

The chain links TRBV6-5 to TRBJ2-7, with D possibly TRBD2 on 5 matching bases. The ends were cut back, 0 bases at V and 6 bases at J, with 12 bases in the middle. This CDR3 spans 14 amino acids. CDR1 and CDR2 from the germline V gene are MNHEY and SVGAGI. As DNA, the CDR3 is TGTGCCAGCAGTTACTCGCTTACTAGTGGCGAGCAGTACTTC. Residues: CASSYSLTSGEQYF.

CDR3 sequence: CASRDSNTDTQYF. The CDR3 DNA is TGTGCCAGCAGAGACAGTAACACAGATACGCAGTATTTT. This chain connects TRBV28 to TRBJ2-3; possibly TRBD1 for D (5 bases). Looked up from germline, CDR1 is MDHEN and CDR2 is SYDVKM. V dropped 6 bases and J dropped 2 bases, with 9 bases sitting between them. CDR3 length: 13 residues.

CDR3 in amino acids: CASSQGGGPTNEKLFF. CDR3 in DNA: TGTGCCAGCAGCCAAGGGGGCGGGCCAACTAATGAAAAACTGTTTTTT. The rearrangement uses TRBV4-2 and TRBJ1-4; D may be TRBD1 (5 bases). V lost 1 base, J lost 0 bases, and 9 bases lay in between. Germline V lookup: CDR1 LGHNA, CDR2 YNFKEQ. This CDR3 region has 16 residues.

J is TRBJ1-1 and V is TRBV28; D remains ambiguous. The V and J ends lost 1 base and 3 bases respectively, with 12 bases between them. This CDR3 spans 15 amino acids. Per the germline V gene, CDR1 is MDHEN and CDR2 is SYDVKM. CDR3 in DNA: TGTGCCAGCAGTTTATTCGGGTCGGGAGACACTGAAGCTTTCTTT. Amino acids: CASSLFGSGDTEAFF.

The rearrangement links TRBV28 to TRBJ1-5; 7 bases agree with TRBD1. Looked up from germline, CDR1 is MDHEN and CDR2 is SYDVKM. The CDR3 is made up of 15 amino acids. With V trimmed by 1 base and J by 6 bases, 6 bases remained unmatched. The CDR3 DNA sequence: TGTGCCAGCAGTTTATCCCGACAGGGTGCTCAGCCCCAGCATTTT. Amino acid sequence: CASSLSRQGAQPQHF.

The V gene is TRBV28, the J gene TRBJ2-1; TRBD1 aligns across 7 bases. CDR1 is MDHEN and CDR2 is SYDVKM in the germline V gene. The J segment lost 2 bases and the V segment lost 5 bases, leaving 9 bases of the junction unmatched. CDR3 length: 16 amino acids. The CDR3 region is CASSPSTGTAYNEQFF. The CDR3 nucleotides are TGTGCCAGCAGTCCTTCTACCGGGACAGCCTACAATGAGCAGTTCTTC.

The CDR3 is CASSPTKFDRDYGYTF. CDR3 sequence (DNA): TGTGCCAGCAGCCCTACTAAATTTGACAGGGACTATGGCTACACCTTC. This chain connects TRBV11-2 to TRBJ1-2, with TRBD1 identical over 7 bases. This CDR3 contains 16 residues. V gave up 5 bases and J gave up 3 bases; unmatched junction bases: 12. Germline V gene sequence: CDR1 SGHAT, CDR2 FQNNGV.

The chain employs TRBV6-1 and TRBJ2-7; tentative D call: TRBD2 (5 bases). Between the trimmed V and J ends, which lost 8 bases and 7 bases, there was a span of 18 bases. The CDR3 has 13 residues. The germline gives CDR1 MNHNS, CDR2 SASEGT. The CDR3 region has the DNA TGTGCCAGCGGGAGCGGCCTAGCCGGGGAGCAGTACTTC. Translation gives CASGSGLAGEQYF.

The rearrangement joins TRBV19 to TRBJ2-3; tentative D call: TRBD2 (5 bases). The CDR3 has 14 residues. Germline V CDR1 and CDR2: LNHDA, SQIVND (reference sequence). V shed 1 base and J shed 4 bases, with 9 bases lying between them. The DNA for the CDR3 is TGTGCCAGTAGTATAGGGGAGAGGGCAGATACGCAGTATTTT. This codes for CASSIGERADTQYF.

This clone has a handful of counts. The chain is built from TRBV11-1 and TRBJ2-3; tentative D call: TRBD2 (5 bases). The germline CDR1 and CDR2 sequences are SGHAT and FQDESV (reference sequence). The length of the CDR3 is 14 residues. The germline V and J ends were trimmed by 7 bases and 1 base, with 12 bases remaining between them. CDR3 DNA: TGTGCCAGCACTCCGAGCGGACGCACAGATACGCAGTATTTT. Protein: CASTPSGRTDTQYF. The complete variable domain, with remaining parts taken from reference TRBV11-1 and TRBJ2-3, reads EAEVAQSPRYKITEKSQAVAFWCDPISGHATLYWYRQILGQGPELLVQFQDESVVDDSQLPKDRFSAERLKGVDSTLKIQPAELGDSAMYLCASTPSGRTDTQYFGPGTRLTVL.

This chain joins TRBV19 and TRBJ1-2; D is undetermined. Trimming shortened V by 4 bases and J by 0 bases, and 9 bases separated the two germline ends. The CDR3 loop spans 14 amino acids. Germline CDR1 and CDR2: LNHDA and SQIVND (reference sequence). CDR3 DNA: TGTGCCAGTAGTAGGGCCGAAACTAACTATGGCTACACCTTC. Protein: CASSRAETNYGYTF.

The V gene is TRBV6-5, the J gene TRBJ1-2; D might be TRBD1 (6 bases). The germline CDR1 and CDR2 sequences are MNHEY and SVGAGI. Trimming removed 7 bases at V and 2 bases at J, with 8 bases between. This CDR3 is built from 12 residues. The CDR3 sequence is CASKTGNYGYTF. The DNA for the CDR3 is TGTGCCAGCAAAACAGGGAACTATGGCTACACCTTC.

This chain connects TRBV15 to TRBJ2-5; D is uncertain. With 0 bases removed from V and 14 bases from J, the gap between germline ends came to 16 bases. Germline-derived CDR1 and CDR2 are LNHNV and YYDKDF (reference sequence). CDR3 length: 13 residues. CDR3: CATSRDKVSEQYF. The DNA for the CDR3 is TGTGCCACCAGCAGAGATAAGGTCTCCGAGCAATACTTC.

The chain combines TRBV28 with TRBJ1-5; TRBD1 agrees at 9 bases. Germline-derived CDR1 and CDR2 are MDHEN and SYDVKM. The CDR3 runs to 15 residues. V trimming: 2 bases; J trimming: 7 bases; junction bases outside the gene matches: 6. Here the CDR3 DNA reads TGTGCCAGCAGTTTACTTACGACAGGGGGACAGCCCCAGCATTTT. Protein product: CASSLLTTGGQPQHF. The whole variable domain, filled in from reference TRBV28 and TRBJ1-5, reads DVKVTQSSRYLVKRTGEKVFLECVQDMDHENMFWYRQDPGLGLRLIYFSYDVKMKEKGDIPEGYSVSREKKERFSLILESASTNQTSMYLCASSLLTTGGQPQHFGDGTRLSIL.

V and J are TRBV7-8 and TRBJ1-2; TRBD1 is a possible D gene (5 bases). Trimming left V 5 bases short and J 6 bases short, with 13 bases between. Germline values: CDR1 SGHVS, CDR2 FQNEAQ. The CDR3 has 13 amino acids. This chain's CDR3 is CASSRHLGDGYTF. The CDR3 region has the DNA TGTGCCAGCAGCCGACACCTAGGGGATGGCTACACCTTC.

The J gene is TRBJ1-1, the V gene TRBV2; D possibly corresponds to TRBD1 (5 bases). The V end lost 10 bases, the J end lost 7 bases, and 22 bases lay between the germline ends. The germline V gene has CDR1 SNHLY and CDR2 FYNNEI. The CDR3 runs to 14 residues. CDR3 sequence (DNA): TGTGCCACCCGCCGGCCAAGGGACGGAATTGAAGCTTTCTTT. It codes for CATRRPRDGIEAFF.

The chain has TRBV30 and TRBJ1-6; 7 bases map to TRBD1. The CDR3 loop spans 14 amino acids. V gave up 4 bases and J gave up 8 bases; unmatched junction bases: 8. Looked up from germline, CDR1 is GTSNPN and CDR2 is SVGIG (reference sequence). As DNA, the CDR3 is TGTGCCTGGACCCTAGACAGGGTTGATTCACCCCTCCACTTT. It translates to CAWTLDRVDSPLHF.

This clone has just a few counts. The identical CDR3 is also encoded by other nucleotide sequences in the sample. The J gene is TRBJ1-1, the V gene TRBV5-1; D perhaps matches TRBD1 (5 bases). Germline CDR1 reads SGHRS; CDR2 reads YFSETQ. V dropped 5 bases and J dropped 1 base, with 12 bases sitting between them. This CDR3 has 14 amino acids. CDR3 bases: TGCGCCAGCAGGGCCGGAGACAGGAACACTGAAGCTTTCTTT. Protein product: CASRAGDRNTEAFF.

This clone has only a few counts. The CDR3 loop reads CSVEVLASGNNEQFF. The CDR3 coding sequence is TGCAGCGTTGAAGTATTGGCTAGCGGAAACAATGAGCAGTTCTTC. The chain combines TRBV29-1 with TRBJ2-1, with 7 bases aligning to TRBD2. Germline-derived CDR1 and CDR2 are SQVTM and ANQGSEA. The CDR3 spans 15 residues. With 1 base clipped from V and 5 bases from J, the junction kept 8 bases outside the gene matches.